One T cell receptor beta chain is described in this entry. The data belong to a study of blood T cell repertoires in COVID-19. The CDR3 sequence is 16 residues long. J gave up 0 bases and V 2 bases, and 6 bases lay outside the gene matches. Germline values: CDR1 SGHRS, CDR2 YFSETQ. TCRdb keeps only in-frame clones here, not all; method: immunoSEQ multiplex PCR. The data contain some 670,000 clones, around 90% of them singletons. The chain couples TRBV5-1 to TRBJ1-1; 8 bases fit TRBD1. This receptor was identified in a young woman with acute or convalescent COVID-19. Source material: peripheral blood. CDR3 residues: CASSFSQGAMNTEAFF. CDR3 DNA sequence: TGCGCCAGCAGCTTTAGCCAGGGGGCAATGAACACTGAAGCTTTCTTT.